This TCR beta chain was sequenced in a study of blood T cell repertoires in COVID-19. Study information: In each case, the material was cDNA or gDNA derived from T cells, B-cell-depleted T cells, or PBMCs.

V lost 1 base and J 9 bases, leaving 12 bases between the germline ends. The V gene's germline CDR1 is MGHRA and CDR2 YSYEKL. The CDR3 is 13 amino acids. Researchers sorted participants into cohorts using their self-reported clinical history. Shortly before study entry, within 2 weeks, exposed participants had met a COVID-19 case. Using immunoSEQ multiplex PCR, the repertoire was profiled, and TCRdb retains in-frame clones only, with some absent. The sample holds approximately 190,000 clones, 84% seen once. The rearrangement uses TRBV4-1 and TRBJ1-1, with a weak D call TRBD1 (6 bases). This TCR was recovered from a woman aged 25 to 45 who had been exposed to COVID-19. The sequenced sample consisted of PBMCs or T cells enriched from blood (not recorded which). This CDR3 reads CASSQVDRLQAFF. For the CDR3, the DNA is TGCGCCAGCAGCCAAGTCGACAGGTTACAAGCTTTCTTT.